Below, one T cell receptor beta chain is given with its context. Its matching antigen is unknown. Gene names are the mouse ones. The read gets to within 1 residue of the CDR3 end, and the germline J gene fills in the rest. Data came from immunoSEQ multiplex PCR; TCRdb stores just in-frame clones and leaves some out. This table holds approximately 22,000 clones, roughly 72% found once. The germline V gene encodes CDR1 LGHNA and CDR2 YNLKQL (reference sequence). The CDR3 is 13 residues long. V was pared by 0 bases and J by 6 bases, with 9 bases between. This sample is part of a study of tissue T cells after allogeneic stem cell transplantation. The study, taken as a whole, reports: Only a limited share of tissue TCRs appeared in blood or spleen. Across patients, clones rarely overlapped, yet motif clusters were shared tissue-specifically. Within patients, tissue anatomy strongly shaped TCR repertoire composition. Alloreactivity or antigen specificity of tissue TCRs was not determined; some clones might be host cells.

Sequencing was carried out using spleen. This rearrangement joins TRBV5 to TRBJ2-7; D tentatively fits TRBD1 or TRBD2 (5 bases each). The sequence was obtained from a female BALB/c mouse in good health. MHC haplotype: H2-d. CDR3 region: CASSQDTGREQYF. The covered CDR3 bases are TGTGCCAGCAGCCAAGATACGGGGCGTGAACAGTAC.